This entry concerns a single T cell receptor beta chain. The antigen remains undetermined. Assay: immunoSEQ multiplex PCR; the TCRdb copy retains only in-frame clones and omits some. The sample consists of around 20,000 clones, 75% to 95% of them appearing once. These data belong to a study of lymphopenia after photon versus proton radiotherapy. Notes on the study in general: Authors raise, but do not show, better survival with proton therapy. Post-nadir diversity loss with photons came from oligoclonal expansion, particularly CD8+ Temra cells.

Germline V lookup: CDR1 LGHNA, CDR2 YNFKEQ. V lost 2 bases and J lost 8, with 36 bases in between. This CDR3 region has 22 residues. The sample in question was peripheral blood, obtained from a patient treated with photon-based radiotherapy. J is TRBJ1-4 and V is TRBV4-2; D is uncertain. This clonotype was obtained from a man between 60 and 75 years old with pancreatic cancer. The CDR3 region is CASSQNPSKLLSLPNDNEKLFF. The CDR3 DNA follows: TGTGCCAGCAGCCAAAACCCTTCTAAACTCTTGAGTTTACCAAACGACAACGAAAAACTGTTTTTT.